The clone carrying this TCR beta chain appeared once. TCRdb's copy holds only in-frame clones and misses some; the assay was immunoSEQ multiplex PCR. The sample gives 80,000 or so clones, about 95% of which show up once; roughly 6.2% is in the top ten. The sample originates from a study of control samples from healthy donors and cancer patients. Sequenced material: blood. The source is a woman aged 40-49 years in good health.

CDR3 amino acids: CASSQDPTGGYNEQFF. The CDR3 coding sequence is TGTGCCAGCAGCCAAGATCCAACTGGGGGGTACAATGAGCAGTTCTTC. V is TRBV4-2 and J is TRBJ2-1; tentative D call: TRBD2 (6 bases). This CDR3 region has 16 residues. CDR1 and CDR2 from the germline V gene are LGHNA and YNFKEQ. Trimming took 0 bases from V and 4 from J, leaving 13 bases between them.